This TCR beta chain appears in the sequencing data of a study of T cells after yellow fever vaccination. Study-level findings and limits: Clones from primary vaccination mostly reappeared after the booster (less than 98% CD4, approximately 91% CD8).

The CDR3 extends over 16 amino acids. Germline trimming cut 5 bases from V and 4 bases from J; bases unmatched to any gene: 11. The V gene's germline CDR1 is SGHTA and CDR2 FQGNSA. This clonotype was picked up a small number of times. Its antigen is not identified. TCRdb reprocessed the 5' RACE reads with MiXCR, giving one entry per CDR3 protein. The sample has approximately 550,000 distinct CDR3 sequences, about 19% seen once. The sequencing here drew on PBMCs, taken 15 days after the yellow fever booster vaccination. The chain couples TRBV7-2 to TRBJ2-3, with 8 bases that match TRBD2. This TCR was sampled from a man in his thirties or forties who received the YFV17D yellow fever vaccine. In DNA form, the CDR3 reads TGTGCCAGCAGCCTACGAGCGGGAGTGGGAGCAGATACGCAGTATTTT. Translation: CASSLRAGVGADTQYF.